This record covers a single T cell receptor beta chain. Its antigen is as yet unknown. These data are taken from a study of graft-versus-host responses after intestinal transplantation. About the research overall: Tacrolimus plus steroids were given to all recipients for roughly 3 years, preceded by anti-thymocyte globulin induction.

Per germline, CDR1 SQVTM and CDR2 ANQGSEA. The CDR3 length is 13 residues. V trimming: 7 bases; J trimming: 8 bases; junction bases outside the gene matches: 8. Assay used: immunoSEQ multiplex PCR; TCRdb lists only in-frame clones, some missing. The sample records 60,000 to 80,000 clones, roughly 88% being singletons. This TCR was sampled from a human donor who received an intestinal transplant. Sequenced material: unstimulated CD8+ T cells sorted from spleen or lymph node cells, taken before intestinal transplant. This rearrangement joins TRBV29-1 to TRBJ2-1; 10 nucleotides line up with TRBD2. The CDR3 protein is CSAKRGGPYEQFF. DNA of the CDR3: TGCAGCGCCAAGCGGGGGGGACCTTATGAGCAGTTCTTC.